This T cell receptor beta chain was found in a study of blood T cells in healthy people across ages. Study-wide findings and caveats: Because sorting was not performed, PBMCs prevented conclusive naive versus antigen-experienced comparison.

V lost 3 bases and J 1 base, leaving 13 bases between the germline ends. The CDR3 runs to 16 residues. Primed by a sample-barcoded 5' primer and a J-beta primer mix, a second PCR proceeded for 7 to 11 cycles. MiXCR was run by TCRdb on the 5' RACE reads, yielding one entry per CDR3 protein. The sample has some 850,000 distinct CDR3 sequences; roughly 24% are singletons. Comments on this clonotype: The antigen is unknown.

This sample was also put to use in a study of T cells of mothers and their children. That report notes: Each mother yielded more than 9 million TCR beta CDR3 reads. Each child yielded some 3 million reads.

Sequenced: blood. The sequence was collected from a boy between 10 and 17 years old in good health. The chain recombines TRBV12-3 or TRBV12-4 with TRBJ2-4, with D maybe TRBD2 (6 bases). The CDR3 protein is CASSFGGSWAKNIQYF. The CDR3 DNA is TGTGCCAGCAGTTTTGGGGGGTCCTGGGCCAAAAACATTCAGTACTTC.